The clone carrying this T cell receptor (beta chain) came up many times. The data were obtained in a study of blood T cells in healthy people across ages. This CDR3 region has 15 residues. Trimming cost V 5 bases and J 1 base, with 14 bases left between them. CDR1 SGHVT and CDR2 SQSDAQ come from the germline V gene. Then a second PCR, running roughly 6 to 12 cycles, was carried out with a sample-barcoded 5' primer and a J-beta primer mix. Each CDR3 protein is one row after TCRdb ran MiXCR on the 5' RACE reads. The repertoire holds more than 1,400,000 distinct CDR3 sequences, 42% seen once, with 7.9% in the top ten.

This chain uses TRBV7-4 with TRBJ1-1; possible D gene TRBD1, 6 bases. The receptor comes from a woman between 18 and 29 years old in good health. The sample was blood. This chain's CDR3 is CASSTRQVSNTEAFF. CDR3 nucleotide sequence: TGTGCCAGCAGCACCCGACAGGTTTCGAACACTGAAGCTTTCTTT.